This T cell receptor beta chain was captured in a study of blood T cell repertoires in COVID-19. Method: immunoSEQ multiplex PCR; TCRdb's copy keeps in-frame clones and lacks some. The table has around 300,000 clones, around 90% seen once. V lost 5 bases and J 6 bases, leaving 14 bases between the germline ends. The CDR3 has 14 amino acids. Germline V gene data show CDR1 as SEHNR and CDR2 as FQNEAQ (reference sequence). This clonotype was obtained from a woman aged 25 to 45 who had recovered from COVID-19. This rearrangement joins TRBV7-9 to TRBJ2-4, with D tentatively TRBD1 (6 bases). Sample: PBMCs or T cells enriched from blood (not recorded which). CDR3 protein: CASSQTGQLNIQYF. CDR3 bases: TGTGCCAGCAGCCAGACAGGCCAGCTAAACATTCAGTACTTC.